This T cell receptor (beta chain) was sequenced for a study of CD8+ T cells in alopecia areata. Whole-study results and caveats: A great number of expanded lesional clones endured in scalp and blood during tofacitinib.

Deletions cut 4 bases from V and 1 base from J, with 10 bases between. The germline gives CDR1 GTSNPN, CDR2 SVGIG (reference sequence). The CDR3 totals 13 residues. Extraction and reverse transcription of RNA yielded cDNA as the sequencing template. Generated by immunoSEQ multiplex PCR, the TCRdb table keeps only in-frame clones and is missing some. The sample consists of approximately 210,000 clones, around 66% of them appearing once. Concerning this clone: Its target is not known.

Treatment indicated: oral pan-JAK inhibitor, 5-10 mg twice daily. The chain recombines TRBV30 with TRBJ1-1, with D unclear. The clonotype was recovered from a human donor with alopecia areata. Sequences were derived from CD4+ T cells sorted from blood, sampled between weeks 43 and 45, from a patient treated with tofacitinib. CDR3 amino acids: CAWTEQSNTEAFF. The CDR3 DNA sequence: TGTGCCTGGACCGAACAATCGAACACTGAAGCTTTCTTT.